This T cell receptor beta chain was recovered during a study of CD8 T cells in cerebrospinal fluid in Alzheimer's disease. Study results and limitations: In mild cognitive impairment or Alzheimer's disease, the biggest CSF clone made up more TCRs than in controls. No causal link between EBV and Alzheimer's follows from EBV-specific cerebrospinal fluid TCRs, authors warned.

TCRdb reprocessed the 10x single-cell sequencing reads and reports one entry per CDR3 protein, with no DNA. This listing includes 900 to 1,300 distinct CDR3 sequences. This clonotype is medium-sized by frequency. The antigen is undetermined. The CDR3 runs to 14 residues. CDR1 and CDR2 (germline): SGDLS, YYNGEE. All participants were free of acute infectious disease and in good physical condition. A live/dead marker was used to sort live CSF cells for droplet sequencing. The sample comprised cerebrospinal fluid. The J gene is TRBJ2-3, the V gene TRBV9; there is no DNA to check the TCRdb D call of TRBD1. The sequence was obtained from a human donor in good health. The CDR3 is CASSLVGGTDTQYF.